Shown below are 20 T cell receptor beta chains from a single sample sequenced in a study of cytomegalovirus exposure and HLA in healthy donors. 60 Vbeta and 13 Jbeta primers were used in PCR. The data were produced by immunoSEQ multiplex PCR, yet TCRdb's version contains in-frame clones alone and is incomplete. The table records about 120,000 clones, around 80% of them present only once. The sample was PBMCs. These receptors were collected from a woman in her thirties or forties in good health and CMV-seropositive.

The genes are TRBV19 and TRBJ2-7, with TRBD2 matching 8 bases. The CDR3 extends over 15 amino acids. The junction had 4 bases not matched to a gene; V was cut back by 1 base and J by 2 bases. CDR1 is LNHDA, CDR2 SQIVND, per germline (reference sequence). CDR3 DNA: TGTGCCAGTAGTATAGCTGCGGGGGGCCCCTACGAGCAGTACTTC. Residues: CASSIAAGGPYEQYF.

The chain joins TRBV2 to TRBJ1-5; D may be TRBD1 (6 bases). This CDR3 contains 15 residues. Germline V gene data show CDR1 as SNHLY and CDR2 as FYNNEI. The V end was cut by 6 bases, the J end by 3 bases, with 15 bases between. CDR3 nucleotide sequence: TGTGCCAGCAGCCGAGATGGACAGCACAATCAGCCCCAGCATTTT. It is translated as CASSRDGQHNQPQHF.

This clone was seen only once. The chain couples TRBV5-1 to TRBJ2-1, with 10 nucleotides matching TRBD2. V shed 5 bases, J shed 5 bases, and the junction held 7 bases outside the gene matches. Germline V gives CDR1 SGHRS, CDR2 YFSETQ. CDR3 length: 15 residues. Written as DNA, the CDR3 is TGCGCCAGCAGGCGGACTAGCGGAGCCCACAATGAGCAGTTCTTC. Translated: CASRRTSGAHNEQFF.

The V call is TRBV27, the J call TRBJ2-7; no definite D call. Trimming shortened V by 2 bases and J by 0 bases, and 14 bases separated the two germline ends. This CDR3 has 16 residues. CDR1 MNHEY and CDR2 SMNVEV come from the germline V gene (reference sequence). CDR3 loop: CASSLAAYPISYEQYF. Here the CDR3 DNA reads TGTGCCAGCAGTTTAGCGGCTTATCCCATCTCCTACGAGCAGTACTTC.

This clone appeared a few times. V gene TRBV7-3 combines with J gene TRBJ2-3; D is undetermined. Germline V CDR1 and CDR2: SGHTA, FQGTGA. The CDR3 spans 15 residues. Trimming removed 5 bases from V and 0 bases from J, with 12 bases in between. In DNA, the CDR3 is TGTGCCAGCAGCCCCGGGTTAATGAGCACAGATACGCAGTATTTT. It yields the protein CASSPGLMSTDTQYF.

V gene TRBV5-1 combines with J gene TRBJ2-3; 9 bases line up with TRBD2. The junction had 16 bases not matched to a gene; V was cut back by 0 bases and J by 2 bases. Germline assignment: CDR1 SGHRS and CDR2 YFSETQ. This CDR3 is 20 amino acids long. The CDR3, as DNA: TGCGCCAGCAGCTTGGCCTTAGGACTAGCGAACGAAGGTAACACAGATACGCAGTATTTT. This codes for CASSLALGLANEGNTDTQYF.

V is TRBV5-6 and J is TRBJ2-5, with 7 positions matching TRBD2. The junction had 8 bases not matched to a gene; V was cut back by 4 bases and J by 5 bases. Per the germline V gene, CDR1 is SGHDT and CDR2 is YYEEEE. The CDR3 has 14 residues. The CDR3 DNA reads TGTGCCAGCAGCAGGGGACTACGCGGGGAGACCCAGTACTTC. Protein: CASSRGLRGETQYF.

Here the CDR3 reads CASSFRTGDVLNTEAFF. CDR3 nucleotides: TGTGCCAGCAGCTTCAGGACAGGGGACGTTTTAAACACTGAAGCTTTCTTT. This chain joins TRBV7-9 and TRBJ1-1; 9 bases agree with TRBD1. CDR1 is SEHNR and CDR2 is FQNEAQ in the germline V gene (reference sequence). The CDR3 spans 17 residues. The J segment lost 2 bases and the V segment lost 3 bases, leaving 10 bases of the junction unmatched.

The CDR3 is CASGGQGDGYTF. The CDR3 nucleotides read TGTGCCAGCGGGGGACAGGGTGATGGCTACACCTTC. This chain connects TRBV2 to TRBJ1-2; 9 nucleotides agree with TRBD1. The CDR3 totals 12 residues. CDR1 and CDR2 from the germline V gene are SNHLY and FYNNEI. Losses at the gene ends were 8 bases for V and 6 bases for J; bases not matched to a gene: 4. Combining the CDR3 with reference TRBV2 and TRBJ1-2 gives the whole variable domain EPEVTQTPSHQVTQMGQEVILRCVPISNHLYFYWYRQILGQKVEFLVSFYNNEISEKSEIFDDQFSVERPDGSNFTLKIRSTKLEDSAMYFCASGGQGDGYTFGSGTRLTVV.

The V call is TRBV11-2, the J call TRBJ2-2, with 9 bases lining up with TRBD1. The ends lost 4 bases at V and 0 bases at J; junction bases unmatched: 6. This CDR3 region has 17 residues. The germline CDR1 and CDR2 sequences are SGHAT and FQNNGV. The CDR3 nucleotides are TGTGCCAGCAGCTCCCGCCGGGACAGGGCGAACACCGGGGAGCTGTTTTTT. This translates into CASSSRRDRANTGELFF.

This chain joins TRBV5-1 and TRBJ2-7, with TRBD2 identical over 10 bases. CDR1 is SGHRS, CDR2 YFSETQ, per germline. The trim removed 3 bases at V and 3 bases at J, leaving 6 bases unmatched. The CDR3 totals 15 residues. DNA of the CDR3: TGCGCCAGCAGCTCAACCGGGACTAGCGACTACGAGCAGTACTTC. Its protein product is CASSSTGTSDYEQYF.

The rearrangement joins TRBV4-3 to TRBJ1-6; possibly TRBD1 for D (6 bases). Germline assignment: CDR1 LGHNA and CDR2 YSLEER. The V end was cut by 0 bases, the J end by 5 bases, with 8 bases between. The CDR3 contains 15 residues. The CDR3 coding sequence is TGCGCCAGCAGCCAAGATTACAGGGATAATTCACCCCTCCACTTT. Its translation is CASSQDYRDNSPLHF.

CDR3 in DNA: TGTGCCAGCAGTGAAGGGGGGCTCTCCTACAATGAGCAGTTCTTC. Protein sequence: CASSEGGLSYNEQFF. This sequence joins TRBV6-1 and TRBJ2-1, with a tentative D call TRBD1 (6 bases). Germline V gives CDR1 MNHNS, CDR2 SASEGT. CDR3 length: 15 residues. V was shortened by 1 base and J by 0 bases, with 7 bases between the two germline ends.

This rearrangement joins TRBV6-5 to TRBJ2-5; TRBD2 aligns across 8 bases. The ends lost 4 bases at V and 5 bases at J; junction bases unmatched: 12. Germline V gene data show CDR1 as MNHEY and CDR2 as SVGAGI. The CDR3 loop spans 16 amino acids. CDR3 amino acids: CASSFLSGTGSETQYF. CDR3 nucleotides: TGTGCCAGCAGTTTTCTTAGCGGGACGGGTTCGGAGACCCAGTACTTC.

The gene calls are TRBV7-9 and TRBJ2-1; 8 bases match TRBD1. The germline V gene encodes CDR1 SEHNR and CDR2 FQNEAQ (reference sequence). CDR3 size: 15 residues. After removal of 1 base from V and 7 bases from J, the junction contained 6 bases not matched to a gene. The CDR3 protein is CASSLGGQGPNEQFF. DNA for the CDR3: TGTGCCAGCAGCTTAGGAGGACAGGGTCCAAATGAGCAGTTCTTC.

This chain joins TRBV5-4 and TRBJ2-2; D may be TRBD2 (5 bases). With 0 bases removed from V and 5 bases from J, the gap between germline ends came to 17 bases. This CDR3 contains 17 residues. Looked up from germline, CDR1 is SGHNT and CDR2 is YYREEE (reference sequence). CDR3 protein: CASSLAGLAGVTGELFF. The CDR3, as DNA: TGTGCCAGCAGCTTGGCGGGTCTAGCCGGAGTTACCGGGGAGCTGTTTTTT.

V usage is TRBV2 and J usage is TRBJ2-7; possibly TRBD1 for D (7 bases). V lost 2 bases and J 2 bases, leaving 13 bases between the germline ends. CDR3 length: 15 amino acids. Germline loops: CDR1 SNHLY, CDR2 FYNNEI. The CDR3 protein is CASSEQGGSTYEQYF. The CDR3 DNA reads as TGTGCCAGCAGTGAACAGGGGGGCTCTACCTACGAGCAGTACTTC.

J is TRBJ1-2 and V is TRBV29-1, with 7 bases matching TRBD1. Germline V lookup: CDR1 SQVTM, CDR2 ANQGSEA. With 7 bases clipped from V and 2 bases from J, the junction kept 7 bases outside the gene matches. CDR3 size: 13 residues. The CDR3 here is CSGRQGSNYGYTF. In DNA, the CDR3 is TGCAGCGGGCGACAGGGATCGAACTATGGCTACACCTTC.

The chain carries TRBV6-5 and TRBJ1-5; D unclear. The CDR3 runs to 14 residues. Germline assignment: CDR1 MNHEY and CDR2 SVGAGI. Between the trimmed V and J ends, which lost 4 bases and 5 bases, there was a span of 12 bases. The CDR3 here is CASSLGPGDQPQHF. CDR3 coding DNA: TGTGCCAGCAGTTTGGGCCCCGGGGATCAGCCCCAGCATTTT.

The chain carries TRBV4-2 and TRBJ1-6; possible D gene TRBD1, 6 bases. The CDR3 covers 18 residues. Germline CDR1 is LGHNA and CDR2 is YNFKEQ. The ends were cut back, 0 bases at V and 10 bases at J, with 22 bases in the middle. This CDR3 is CASSQESPSRQGWSPLHF. CDR3 DNA: TGTGCCAGCAGCCAAGAATCCCCCTCTCGCCAGGGGTGGTCACCCCTCCACTTT.